The present entry profiles one T cell receptor beta chain with its context. In TCRdb, the RT-PCR reads were re-called with MiXCR into one record per CDR3 protein. The sample contains hundreds of thousands of distinct CDR3 sequences, over 12% of which appear only once. There are 15 residues in the CDR3. CDR1 and CDR2 from the germline V gene are SNHLY and FYNNEI. Trimming took 10 bases from V and 8 from J; bases not matched to a gene: 14. The TCR sequence derives from a female donor in good health, serving as a healthy control. The chain combines TRBV2 with TRBJ1-2; TRBD1 matches at 12 bases. Source material: memory CD4+ T cells from blood. CDR3 region: CATTGTGGAGLGYTF. CDR3 sequence (DNA): TGTGCCACCACCGGGACAGGGGGCGCAGGTTTGGGCTACACCTTC.